The 9 T cell receptor beta chains below come from one sample, sequenced in a study of blood T cell dynamics during melanoma immunotherapy. Time point meaning: week 3, after first cycle of checkpoint inhibitor. Assay: immunoSEQ multiplex PCR; the TCRdb copy retains only in-frame clones and omits some. The data hold 8,500 to 13,000 clones, with 80% to 90% observed a single time. Specimen: blood, collected from a patient treated with checkpoint blockade. Receptor source: a human donor with melanoma.

The chain's CDR3 is CAISELTTDETQYF. The CDR3 DNA is TGTGCCATCAGTGAGTTAACGACAGATGAGACCCAGTACTTC. The V and J genes are TRBV10-3 and TRBJ2-5; a weak D match, TRBD1 (5 bases). V lost 1 base, J lost 5 bases, and 11 bases lay in between. The CDR3 sequence is 14 residues long. Germline-derived CDR1 and CDR2 are ENHRY and SYGVKD.

This chain links TRBV13 with TRBJ1-3; D gene unclear. CDR1 and CDR2 from the germline V gene are PRHDT and FYEKMQ (reference sequence). CDR3 length: 14 residues. V lost 1 base to trimming and J lost 2 bases, with 6 bases between them. Here the CDR3 reads CASSLDRAGNTIYF. The CDR3 coding sequence is TGTGCCAGCAGCTTAGATAGGGCTGGAAACACCATATATTTT.

The V and J genes are TRBV7-9 and TRBJ1-4; a possible D gene is TRBD1 (5 bases). This CDR3 has 15 amino acids. Deletions cut 5 bases from V and 4 bases from J, with 14 bases between. Germline CDR1 is SEHNR and CDR2 is FQNEAQ (reference sequence). CDR3 sequence reads: CASSLMGRGNEKLFF. The CDR3 DNA sequence: TGTGCCAGCAGCCTGATGGGGAGGGGTAATGAAAAACTGTTTTTT.

This clone showed up just once. This chain uses TRBV10-2 with TRBJ1-1, with D perhaps TRBD1 (6 bases). CDR1 is WSHSY, CDR2 SAAADI, per germline. V was shortened by 8 bases and J by 1 base, with 20 bases between the two germline ends. The CDR3 spans 16 residues. This CDR3 reads CASSPGGGARNTEAFF. CDR3 in DNA: TGCGCCAGCTCACCCGGAGGGGGGGCCAGGAACACTGAAGCTTTCTTT.

V usage is TRBV6-1 and J usage is TRBJ1-3; D may be TRBD1 (5 bases). The CDR3 has 17 amino acids. Germline V lookup: CDR1 MNHNS, CDR2 SASEGT. The ends were cut back, 0 bases at V and 2 bases at J, with 14 bases in the middle. The CDR3 loop is CASSEAGQGRAGNTIYF. The CDR3 DNA reads as TGTGCCAGCAGTGAAGCCGGGCAGGGCAGGGCTGGAAACACCATATATTTT.

This chain joins TRBV11-2 and TRBJ1-1, with 9 bases aligning to TRBD1. The V and J ends lost 5 bases and 4 bases, in that order; junction bases with no gene match: 5. The germline CDR1 and CDR2 sequences are SGHAT and FQNNGV. The CDR3 covers 14 residues. CDR3 coding DNA: TGTGCCAGCAGCACACAGGGGGCTGGCACTGAAGCTTTCTTT. This translates into CASSTQGAGTEAFF.

V is TRBV6-1 and J is TRBJ1-1; D unclear. The CDR3 consists of 15 residues. Trimming took off 7 bases at V and 1 base at J, with 16 bases between the two ends. Germline V CDR1 and CDR2: MNHNS, SASEGT. In nucleotides, the CDR3 is TGTGCCAGCATAGATGGGGTCCGCCAGAACACTGAAGCTTTCTTT. This translates into CASIDGVRQNTEAFF.

This clone appeared a single time. The chain has TRBV6-5 and TRBJ1-2; maybe TRBD1 (5 bases). CDR1 MNHEY and CDR2 SVGAGI come from the germline V gene. The length of the CDR3 is 13 residues. V was pared by 2 bases and J by 6 bases, with 10 bases between. The DNA for the CDR3 is TGTGCCAGCAGTTACCCTCAGGGCCATGGCTACACCTTC. It codes for CASSYPQGHGYTF.

The V call is TRBV19, the J call TRBJ1-1, with 8 bases that match TRBD1. In germline, CDR1 is LNHDA, CDR2 SQIVND (reference sequence). The CDR3 totals 15 residues. The V segment lost 6 bases and the J segment 0 bases; nucleotides outside the gene matches: 6. The CDR3 region is CASRQDRDVNTEAFF. DNA of the CDR3: TGTGCCAGTAGACAGGACAGGGACGTGAACACTGAAGCTTTCTTT.